This record concerns one T cell receptor (beta chain) sequence. Its target is not known. The naive CD8 population came from CD45RO-negative cells selected for CCR7, without terminally differentiated effector memory CD45RA+ cells. The data derive from a study of shared clonotypes between healthy human individuals. Deep level was the assay's run setting. Each PCR replicate from the sorted subsets contained about 200 ng DNA, which is about 31,000 T cell genomes. As originally analysed: Junction-only sequences without quality scores were provided by ImmunoSEQ, so filtering was different. Profiled with immunoSEQ multiplex PCR; TCRdb holds only in-frame clones, not every one. V and J calls and clone size follow that table, whereas D and trimming were derived from the DNA. This sample has under 850,000 clones; 80% to 95% occur once, and the top ten carry 24%. The V and J ends lost 5 bases and 11 bases respectively, with 15 bases between them. Germline V gene data show CDR1 as SGHVT and CDR2 as SQSDAQ. The CDR3 sequence is 13 residues long.

The study, taken as a whole, reports: Sequencing depth was predicted to influence how clonotypes are shared among donors.

The sample comprised naive CD8+ T cells sorted from blood. The chain is built from TRBV7-4 and TRBJ1-4; the D is unclear. This clonotype originated in a young man in good health. The chain's CDR3 is CASSVLWGGKLFF. CDR3 bases: TGTGCCAGCAGCGTGCTCTGGGGTGGGAAACTGTTTTTT.